Shown below are 5 T cell receptor beta chains from a single sample sequenced in a study of T cells after posttransplantation cyclophosphamide. Clones were sequenced by immunoSEQ multiplex PCR, and TCRdb holds only the in-frame ones, with some missing. Singletons are absent from the sample, which has around 44,000 clones. The sample was PBMCs. Every receptor here comes from a man between 35 and 55 years old in good health, CMV-negative, and a related stem cell transplant donor.

This clone was picked up many times. The chain has TRBV25-1 and TRBJ1-1, with 8 bases aligning to TRBD1. J gave up 0 bases and V 7 bases, and 7 bases lay outside the gene matches. Germline V gene lookup returns CDR1 MGHDK and CDR2 SYGVNS. The CDR3 runs to 15 residues. This CDR3 reads CASTSGGMVNTEAFF. CDR3 DNA sequence: TGTGCCAGCACATCAGGGGGCATGGTGAACACTGAAGCTTTCTTT.

This clone has a count of ten or more. The gene calls are TRBV2 and TRBJ1-5; 7 nucleotides match TRBD1. This CDR3 has 15 residues. Germline V gene lookup returns CDR1 SNHLY and CDR2 FYNNEI. V lost 7 bases and J lost 0; bases outside the gene matches: 6. The CDR3 sequence: CASTPTGNSNQPQHF. Here the CDR3 DNA reads TGTGCCAGCACCCCGACAGGGAATAGCAATCAGCCCCAGCATTTT.

This clone was seen at least ten times. This chain links TRBV6-5 with TRBJ1-4, with 9 bases that match TRBD1. From germline, CDR1 is MNHEY and CDR2 SVGAGI. After removal of 6 bases from V and 5 bases from J, the junction contained 7 bases not matched to a gene. This CDR3 contains 15 residues. CDR3 nucleotides: TGTGCCAGCAGCTATGGGACAGGGCTGAATGAAAAACTGTTTTTT. Translating gives CASSYGTGLNEKLFF.

This clone was seen a few times. This chain joins TRBV7-9 and TRBJ2-1, with 9 bases matching TRBD2. J lost 10 bases, V lost 1 base, and 8 bases had no gene match. The CDR3 totals 15 residues. From germline, CDR1 is SEHNR and CDR2 FQNEAQ (reference sequence). The CDR3 loop reads CASSLVAGGPNEQFF. CDR3 bases: TGTGCCAGCAGCTTAGTTGCGGGAGGGCCTAACGAGCAGTTCTTC. The whole variable domain, remainder taken from reference TRBV7-9 and TRBJ2-1, is DTGVSQNPRHKITKRGQNVTFRCDPISEHNRLYWYRQTLGQGPEFLTYFQNEAQLEKSRLLSDRFSAERPKGSFSTLEIQRTEQGDSAMYLCASSLVAGGPNEQFFGPGTRLTVL.

The table lists this clone with many counts. V and J are TRBV7-8 and TRBJ2-3; 9 bases map to TRBD2. The germline V gene has CDR1 SGHVS and CDR2 FQNEAQ. The CDR3 consists of 16 residues. The J segment lost 2 bases and the V segment lost 2 bases, leaving 5 bases of the junction unmatched. Here the CDR3 DNA reads TGTGCCAGCAGCTTAAAGCGGGGGGCATCCACAGATACGCAGTATTTT. It yields the protein CASSLKRGASTDTQYF.